The 27 T cell receptor beta chains in this list originate from one sample, sequenced in a study of shared clonotypes between healthy human individuals. Data came from immunoSEQ multiplex PCR; TCRdb stores just in-frame clones and leaves some out. The sample has 650,000 to 750,000 clones, about two thirds seen once. Sequencing was done on a sample of memory CD4+ T cells sorted from blood. Subset defined: CD45RA-negative fraction. The receptors stem from a young woman in good health.

At least ten counts were recorded for this clone. The chain uses TRBV28 and TRBJ1-2, with D unclear. The germline V and J ends were trimmed by 7 bases and 0 bases, with 12 bases remaining between them. The germline V gene encodes CDR1 MDHEN and CDR2 SYDVKM. The length of the CDR3 is 14 residues. The CDR3 DNA reads TGTGCCAGCAACCTCGGGCCGCCTAACTATGGCTACACCTTC. Its translation is CASNLGPPNYGYTF.

About this clone itself: Other DNA sequences in the same sample also yield this CDR3. This chain connects TRBV27 to TRBJ2-7, with 7 bases matching TRBD1. There are 14 residues in the CDR3. J lost 0 bases, V lost 5 bases, and 4 bases had no gene match. In germline, CDR1 is MNHEY, CDR2 SMNVEV (reference sequence). CDR3 DNA sequence: TGTGCCAGCAGTCGAGACAGGGACTCCTACGAGCAGTACTTC. Translated: CASSRDRDSYEQYF.

The genes are TRBV11-2 and TRBJ2-7; D is undetermined. CDR1 SGHAT and CDR2 FQNNGV come from the germline V gene. Trimming took off 1 base at V and 0 bases at J, with 7 bases between the two ends. This CDR3 comprises 14 residues. The DNA for the CDR3 is TGTGCCAGCAGCTTAGCACAGAGCTCCTACGAGCAGTACTTC. As protein: CASSLAQSSYEQYF. Filled out from reference TRBV11-2 and TRBJ2-7, the complete variable domain reads EAGVAQSPRYKIIEKRQSVAFWCNPISGHATLYWYQQILGQGPKLLIQFQNNGVVDDSQLPKDRFSAERLKGVDSTLKIQPAKLEDSAVYLCASSLAQSSYEQYFGPGTRLTVT.

This clone has at least ten counts. The chain employs TRBV27 and TRBJ1-4; D uncertain. The CDR3 covers 14 residues. Deletions cut 6 bases from V and 7 bases from J, with 15 bases between. Per germline, CDR1 MNHEY and CDR2 SMNVEV (reference sequence). CDR3 in DNA: TGTGCCAGCAGGGACGGTAGCTTAGGTGAAAAACTGTTTTTT. Encoded protein: CASRDGSLGEKLFF.

This clone appeared once. This chain links TRBV7-9 with TRBJ2-3; D is undetermined. The germline gives CDR1 SEHNR, CDR2 FQNEAQ (reference sequence). The CDR3 contains 12 residues. The V end lost 5 bases, the J end lost 2 bases, and 5 bases lay between the germline ends. The chain's CDR3 is CASSLSTDTQYF. The CDR3 DNA sequence: TGTGCCAGCAGCCTATCCACAGATACGCAGTATTTT.

The chain employs TRBV2 and TRBJ2-3, with D uncertain. Trimming took 5 bases from V and 1 from J, leaving 4 bases between them. This CDR3 spans 12 amino acids. Germline V gives CDR1 SNHLY, CDR2 FYNNEI. CDR3 sequence reads: CASSRRTDTQYF. CDR3 sequence (DNA): TGTGCCAGCAGTCGTCGCACAGATACGCAGTATTTT.

This chain connects TRBV11-2 to TRBJ1-5; TRBD1 matches 9 bases. This CDR3 region has 14 residues. In germline, CDR1 is SGHAT, CDR2 FQNNGV. After removal of 7 bases from V and 4 bases from J, the junction contained 5 bases not matched to a gene. The CDR3 loop is CASKRTGANQPQHF. In DNA, the CDR3 is TGTGCCAGCAAAAGGACAGGGGCAAATCAGCCCCAGCATTTT. The whole variable domain, filled in from reference TRBV11-2 and TRBJ1-5, reads EAGVAQSPRYKIIEKRQSVAFWCNPISGHATLYWYQQILGQGPKLLIQFQNNGVVDDSQLPKDRFSAERLKGVDSTLKIQPAKLEDSAVYLCASKRTGANQPQHFGDGTRLSIL.

Worth noting for this clone: Other DNA variants within this sample encode the same CDR3. This rearrangement joins TRBV14 to TRBJ2-1; D gene unclear. This CDR3 region has 14 residues. Trimming left V 3 bases short and J 0 bases short, with 6 bases between. CDR1 is SGHDN, CDR2 FVKESK, per germline. The CDR3 bases are TGTGCCAGCAGCCAGTACGGCTCCTACAATGAGCAGTTCTTC. Translation gives CASSQYGSYNEQFF. The full variable domain, its missing parts supplied by reference TRBV14 and TRBJ2-1, is EAGVTQFPSHSVIEKGQTVTLRCDPISGHDNLYWYRRVMGKEIKFLLHFVKESKQDESGMPNNRFLAERTGGTYSTLKVQPAELEDSGVYFCASSQYGSYNEQFFGPGTRLTVL.

The rearrangement uses TRBV10-1 and TRBJ2-2; possibly TRBD1 for D (6 bases). Germline V gives CDR1 WNHNN, CDR2 SYGVQD (reference sequence). The CDR3 contains 15 residues. V was clipped by 5 bases and J by 6 bases, with 16 bases between them. The CDR3 DNA reads as TGCGCCAGCAGTAGGGACACCGTCGGATCCGGGGAGCTGTTTTTT. Protein: CASSRDTVGSGELFF.

This clone was picked up a small number of times. The chain combines TRBV12-5 with TRBJ2-7; no clear D. V was trimmed by 6 bases and J by 3 bases, leaving 6 bases between them. The germline CDR1 and CDR2 sequences are LGHNT and FRNRAP. This CDR3 has 11 amino acids. CDR3 coding DNA: TGTGCTAGTGGGGAAGGCTACGAGCAGTACTTC. This translates into CASGEGYEQYF.

The chain uses TRBV28 and TRBJ2-1; unclear D gene. Trimming pared 6 bases from V and 0 bases from J, leaving 9 bases between. Germline V CDR1 and CDR2: MDHEN, SYDVKM. The CDR3 sequence is 14 residues long. CDR3 sequence: CASRSFSSYNEQFF. The CDR3 DNA reads TGTGCCAGCAGATCGTTCAGCTCCTACAATGAGCAGTTCTTC.

The rearrangement uses TRBV5-1 and TRBJ2-1; 7 nucleotides align to TRBD1. In germline, CDR1 is SGHRS, CDR2 YFSETQ. V lost 4 bases and J lost 0; bases outside the gene matches: 10. This CDR3 region has 17 residues. CDR3 sequence (DNA): TGCGCCAGCAGCAGGGTACGAGGGGGCCTCTCCTACAATGAGCAGTTCTTC. Translated, it gives CASSRVRGGLSYNEQFF.

This chain links TRBV18 with TRBJ1-1; 10 bases agree with TRBD1. The V gene end was trimmed by 5 bases and the J gene end by 6 bases; junction bases not matched to a gene: 6. Germline V gene sequence: CDR1 KGHSH, CDR2 LQKENI. CDR3 size: 14 residues. CDR3 DNA sequence: TGTGCCAGCTCATTGGGACAGGGGAGCCCTGAAGCTTTCTTT. It is translated as CASSLGQGSPEAFF.

The J gene is TRBJ1-2, the V gene TRBV4-1, with D uncertain. CDR1 MGHRA and CDR2 YSYEKL come from the germline V gene. The CDR3 extends over 14 amino acids. The germline V and J ends were trimmed by 0 bases and 8 bases, with 13 bases remaining between them. This CDR3 reads CASSQDYSSVGYTF. Here the CDR3 DNA reads TGCGCCAGCAGCCAAGATTACTCCTCGGTAGGCTACACCTTC.

The chain has TRBV7-2 and TRBJ1-1; D might be TRBD1 (6 bases). This CDR3 spans 16 amino acids. V gave up 1 base and J gave up 7 bases, with 19 bases separating them. Germline V gene lookup returns CDR1 SGHTA and CDR2 FQGNSA. The CDR3 DNA is TGTGCCAGCAGCTTAGTACAGGGTACCGGACAAAATGAAGCTTTCTTT. Translation: CASSLVQGTGQNEAFF.

Here the CDR3 reads CAWSVGGDNEKLFF. CDR3 coding DNA: TGTGCCTGGAGTGTTGGAGGGGATAATGAAAAACTGTTTTTT. The genes are TRBV30 and TRBJ1-4; D is possibly TRBD1 (5 bases). Germline CDR1 GTSNPN, CDR2 SVGIG (reference sequence). This CDR3 region has 14 residues. V was cut by 0 bases and J by 4 bases, with 9 bases left in between.

V and J are TRBV19 and TRBJ1-5; 9 positions match TRBD1. The CDR3 loop spans 16 amino acids. The germline CDR1 and CDR2 sequences are LNHDA and SQIVND (reference sequence). V trimming: 5 bases; J trimming: 9 bases; junction bases outside the gene matches: 14. The CDR3 here is CASSLRGTGRVRPQHF. CDR3 bases: TGTGCCAGTAGTCTCCGAGGGACAGGGAGGGTGCGGCCCCAGCATTTT. Combining the CDR3 with reference TRBV19 and TRBJ1-5 gives the whole variable domain DGGITQSPKYLFRKEGQNVTLSCEQNLNHDAMYWYRQDPGQGLRLIYYSQIVNDFQKGDIAEGYSVSREKKESFPLTVTSAQKNPTAFYLCASSLRGTGRVRPQHFGDGTRLSIL.

The table lists this clone with a count of one. Written as DNA, the CDR3 is TGTGCCAGCAGCTTAAACCAGGGGTTGGGCCAAGAGACCCAGTACTTC. Amino acids: CASSLNQGLGQETQYF. The chain links TRBV7-9 to TRBJ2-5, with D possibly being TRBD1 (6 bases). Germline CDR1 is SEHNR and CDR2 is FQNEAQ (reference sequence). Trimming stripped 2 bases from V and 1 base from J, with 14 bases between. The CDR3 length is 16 residues.

The rearrangement joins TRBV27 to TRBJ2-1; D not resolved. The CDR3 length is 17 residues. Germline V gene sequence: CDR1 MNHEY, CDR2 SMNVEV (reference sequence). Trimming removed 5 bases at V and 2 bases at J, with 19 bases between. The CDR3 DNA sequence: TGTGCCAGCAGTCAACACCGTCTGCGCGGAGCCTACAATGAGCAGTTCTTC. Encoded protein: CASSQHRLRGAYNEQFF.

The chain has TRBV7-3 and TRBJ2-2; the match to TRBD2 covers 10 bases. Germline CDR1 and CDR2: SGHTA and FQGTGA. V was clipped by 4 bases and J by 5 bases; unmatched bases: 4. The CDR3 consists of 15 residues. This CDR3 is CASSSGLADTGELFF. In DNA form, the CDR3 reads TGTGCCAGCAGCTCCGGACTAGCGGATACCGGGGAGCTGTTTTTT.

The chain employs TRBV30 and TRBJ1-1, with D perhaps TRBD1 (5 bases). The V end was cut by 2 bases, the J end by 7 bases, with 17 bases between. Per the germline V gene, CDR1 is GTSNPN and CDR2 is SVGIG (reference sequence). The CDR3 covers 14 residues. CDR3 bases: TGTGCCTGGAGTTTTCCGGGACGGGCATATGAAGCTTTCTTT. Protein: CAWSFPGRAYEAFF.

The rearrangement links TRBV19 to TRBJ2-1; D is possibly TRBD1 (5 bases). The germline gives CDR1 LNHDA, CDR2 SQIVND (reference sequence). The V end lost 5 bases, the J end lost 6 bases, and 8 bases lay between the germline ends. This CDR3 comprises 12 residues. This chain's CDR3 is CASSLGVNEQFF. The CDR3 DNA is TGTGCCAGTAGTCTAGGGGTCAATGAGCAGTTCTTC.

CDR3 sequence (DNA): TGTGCCAGCAGCTTGGGGACAGGGGGCCTTTATAGCAATCAGCCCCAGCATTTT. It translates to CASSLGTGGLYSNQPQHF. This chain joins TRBV7-9 and TRBJ1-5; 12 positions agree with TRBD1. Germline CDR1 SEHNR, CDR2 FQNEAQ (reference sequence). The V gene end was trimmed by 3 bases and the J gene end by 0 bases; junction bases not matched to a gene: 6. The CDR3 runs 18 residues.

The CDR3 here is CASSSPGRADTQYF. CDR3 coding DNA: TGTGCCAGCAGCTCACCCGGGCGAGCGGATACGCAGTATTTT. The genes are TRBV5-4 and TRBJ2-3; D gene unclear. Per the germline V gene, CDR1 is SGHNT and CDR2 is YYREEE (reference sequence). This CDR3 spans 14 amino acids. The V end lost 3 bases, the J end lost 6 bases, and 14 bases lay between the germline ends.

The chain recombines TRBV10-3 with TRBJ2-5; D not certain. The germline V gene encodes CDR1 ENHRY and CDR2 SYGVKD. The CDR3 length is 18 residues. Trimming took 0 bases from V and 3 from J, leaving 20 bases between them. CDR3 region: CAISESEPPSGTEETQYF. Written as DNA, the CDR3 is TGTGCCATCAGTGAGTCTGAGCCCCCGTCTGGTACGGAAGAGACCCAGTACTTC.

The genes are TRBV2 and TRBJ2-7; D tentatively reads TRBD1 or TRBD2 (5 bases each). V lost 8 bases to trimming and J lost 2 bases, with 19 bases between them. The CDR3 has 15 amino acids. The V gene's germline CDR1 is SNHLY and CDR2 FYNNEI. DNA of the CDR3: TGTGCCAGCGAGATCGGGACCGCGGCAACCTACGAGCAGTACTTC. It specifies CASEIGTAATYEQYF.

This clone was observed a handful of times. In DNA form, the CDR3 reads TGTGCCTGGGAAGCGGACCAGCAAGAGACCCAGTACTTC. It encodes CAWEADQQETQYF. This chain connects TRBV30 to TRBJ2-5; tentative D call: TRBD2 (5 bases). Per germline, CDR1 GTSNPN and CDR2 SVGIG (reference sequence). The CDR3 has 13 residues. The germline V and J ends were trimmed by 5 bases and 2 bases, with 12 bases remaining between them.